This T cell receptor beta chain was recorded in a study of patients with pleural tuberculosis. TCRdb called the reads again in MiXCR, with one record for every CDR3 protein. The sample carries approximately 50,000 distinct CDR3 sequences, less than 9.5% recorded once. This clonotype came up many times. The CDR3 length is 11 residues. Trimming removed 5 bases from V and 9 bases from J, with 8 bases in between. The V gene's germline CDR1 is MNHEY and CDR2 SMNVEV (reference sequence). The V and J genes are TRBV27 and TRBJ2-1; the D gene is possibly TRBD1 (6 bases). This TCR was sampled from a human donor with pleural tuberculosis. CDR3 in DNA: TGTGCCAGCAGTAAAGGGGGTGAGCAGTTCTTC. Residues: CASSKGGEQFF.